The TCR beta chain described here comes from a study of T cells in Graves' hyperthyroidism and ophthalmopathy. Whole-study results and caveats: Expanded thyroid clonotypes (above 0.001) were mostly also found in blood.

The CDR3 is 14 amino acids. The J segment lost 6 bases and the V segment lost 6 bases, leaving 7 bases of the junction unmatched. This clonotype was seen many times. Antigen: not known. Under 3 months was the duration of disease in ophthalmopathy patients, who also had a Clinical Activity Score of at least 3 and a NOSPECS grade of at least 4. This sample holds PBMCs from roughly 10 ml fresh peripheral blood. RNA transcripts gave rise to amplified TCR beta CDR3 regions. When the TCR CDR3 underwent first-round RT-PCR, the HTBI primer set was used. TCRdb independently ran MiXCR on the multiplex PCR reads; one entry per CDR3 protein. The sample contains 200,000 to 300,000 distinct CDR3 sequences, over 15% of which appear only once.

The sample consisted of blood. This clonotype was sampled from a young woman with Graves' ophthalmopathy. This chain links TRBV12-3 or TRBV12-4 with TRBJ1-1; TRBD1 aligns across 10 bases. CDR3: CASRRDRGRPEAFF. CDR3 coding DNA: TGTGCCAGCAGACGGGACAGGGGACGCCCTGAAGCTTTCTTT.